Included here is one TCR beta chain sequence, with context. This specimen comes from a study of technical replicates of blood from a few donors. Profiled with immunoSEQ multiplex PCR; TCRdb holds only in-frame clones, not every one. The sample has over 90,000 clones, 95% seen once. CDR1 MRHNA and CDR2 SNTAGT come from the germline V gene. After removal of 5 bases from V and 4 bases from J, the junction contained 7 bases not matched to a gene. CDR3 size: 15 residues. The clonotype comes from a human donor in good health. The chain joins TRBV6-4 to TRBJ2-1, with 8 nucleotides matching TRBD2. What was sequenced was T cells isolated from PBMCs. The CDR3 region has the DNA TGTGCCAGCAGTATCGTAGCGGGAACGTACAATGAGCAGTTCTTC. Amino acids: CASSIVAGTYNEQFF.